Presented here are 24 T cell receptor beta chains from one specimen sequenced in a study of OX40 agonist ivuxolimab in advanced cancers. Libraries were prepared by immunoSEQ multiplex PCR; TCRdb keeps only in-frame clonotypes and omits some of them. This table holds tens of thousands of clones, around nine tenths found once. This material consisted of CD4+ or CD8+ T cells sorted from blood, taken in a trial of the OX40 agonist ivuxolimab. All receptors come from an adult with an advanced solid tumor such as melanoma, head and neck, liver or kidney cancer.

The chain employs TRBV5-1 and TRBJ2-5; TRBD1 matches at 9 bases. The V segment lost 3 bases and the J segment 5 bases; nucleotides outside the gene matches: 8. This CDR3 comprises 15 residues. In germline, CDR1 is SGHRS, CDR2 YFSETQ. The CDR3 DNA reads as TGCGCCAGCAGCTCCCGACAGGGGGTTCGGGAGACCCAGTACTTC. Amino acids: CASSSRQGVRETQYF.

V usage is TRBV11-1 and J usage is TRBJ1-1, with 9 positions matching TRBD1. CDR3 length equals 14 residues. Germline V CDR1 and CDR2: SGHAT, FQDESV (reference sequence). The ends lost 4 bases at V and 3 bases at J; junction bases unmatched: 3. The CDR3 sequence is CASSSGQGYTEAFF. The DNA of the CDR3 is TGTGCCAGCAGCTCGGGACAGGGATACACTGAAGCTTTCTTT.

The chain recombines TRBV19 with TRBJ2-1; D may be TRBD1 or TRBD2 (6 bases each). V was clipped by 7 bases and J by 7 bases, with 14 bases between them. Germline V lookup: CDR1 LNHDA, CDR2 SQIVND (reference sequence). CDR3 length: 13 amino acids. CDR3 residues: CASISQGRNEQFF. For the CDR3, the DNA is TGTGCCAGTATCAGTCAGGGGAGGAATGAGCAGTTCTTC.

This chain links TRBV27 with TRBJ2-4, with 13 bases lining up with TRBD2. Germline CDR1 MNHEY, CDR2 SMNVEV (reference sequence). The CDR3 is made up of 18 amino acids. V lost 2 bases and J lost 7; bases outside the gene matches: 11. The CDR3 protein is CASSLRGLAGAGENIQYF. DNA for the CDR3: TGTGCCAGCAGTTTAAGAGGACTAGCGGGAGCTGGGGAGAACATTCAGTACTTC.

The V gene is TRBV11-2, the J gene TRBJ2-5, with TRBD2 identical over 8 bases. The CDR3 runs 15 residues. The V gene end was trimmed by 5 bases and the J gene end by 1 base; junction bases not matched to a gene: 6. The germline gives CDR1 SGHAT, CDR2 FQNNGV. Here the CDR3 reads CASSPRTSSQETQYF. CDR3 in DNA: TGTGCCAGCAGCCCCAGGACTAGCAGCCAAGAGACCCAGTACTTC.

The count of this clone is one. In DNA form, the CDR3 reads TGTGCCAGCAGTGAAGAACCCCAGGGGCCCCAGCATTTT. Protein sequence: CASSEEPQGPQHF. This sequence joins TRBV6-1 and TRBJ1-5; tentatively, D is TRBD1 (5 bases). Germline V lookup: CDR1 MNHNS, CDR2 SASEGT. This CDR3 is 13 amino acids long. V gave up 1 base and J gave up 9 bases, with 10 bases separating them.

This chain uses TRBV9 with TRBJ2-7, with 7 positions matching TRBD1. This CDR3 has 13 amino acids. V dropped 3 bases and J dropped 6; count of bases not matched to a gene: 6. CDR1 SGDLS and CDR2 YYNGEE come from the germline V gene. CDR3 residues: CASSDRGVGEQYF. CDR3 sequence (DNA): TGTGCCAGCAGCGACAGGGGAGTTGGCGAGCAGTACTTC.

The chain couples TRBV28 to TRBJ2-7; D is unclear. Germline assignment: CDR1 MDHEN and CDR2 SYDVKM. Between the trimmed V and J ends, which lost 6 bases and 6 bases, there was a span of 12 bases. This CDR3 contains 12 residues. CDR3 loop: CASSETRSEQYF. CDR3 sequence (DNA): TGTGCCAGCAGCGAGACAAGGAGCGAGCAGTACTTC.

This clone was picked up a small number of times. The chain combines TRBV28 with TRBJ1-3, with a weak D call TRBD1 (5 bases). The germline V gene has CDR1 MDHEN and CDR2 SYDVKM. V lost 5 bases, J lost 2 bases, and 19 bases lay in between. The CDR3 length is 17 residues. The CDR3 bases are TGTGCCAGCAGTGCCCTCCGGGACGTCGAAACTGGAAACACCATATATTTT. Translating it yields CASSALRDVETGNTIYF.

This chain uses TRBV5-4 with TRBJ2-5; TRBD1 agrees at 8 bases. Trimming took 4 bases from V and 5 from J; bases not matched to a gene: 10. This CDR3 spans 15 amino acids. Per the germline V gene, CDR1 is SGHNT and CDR2 is YYREEE (reference sequence). The CDR3 coding sequence is TGTGCCAGCAGCCCCCGGACAGGGCAGGGGGAGACCCAGTACTTC. It translates to CASSPRTGQGETQYF.

The gene calls are TRBV7-3 and TRBJ2-1, with D possibly matching TRBD1 (6 bases). The germline V gene has CDR1 SGHTA and CDR2 FQGTGA. Trimming shortened V by 2 bases and J by 9 bases, and 11 bases separated the two germline ends. The length of the CDR3 is 13 residues. Here the CDR3 DNA reads TGTGCCAGCAGCTTAGAACAGGGCAGTGAGCAGTTCTTC. Translated, it gives CASSLEQGSEQFF. Combining the CDR3 with reference TRBV7-3 and TRBJ2-1 gives the whole variable domain GAGVSQTPSNKVTEKGKYVELRCDPISGHTALYWYRQSLGQGPEFLIYFQGTGAADDSGLPNDRFFAVRPEGSVSTLKIQRTERGDSAVYLCASSLEQGSEQFFGPGTRLTVL.

The chain couples TRBV27 to TRBJ2-7, with TRBD2 matching 14 bases. This CDR3 comprises 21 residues. The germline V gene has CDR1 MNHEY and CDR2 SMNVEV (reference sequence). V shed 4 bases, J shed 4 bases, and the junction held 21 bases outside the gene matches. Here the CDR3 DNA reads TGTGCCAGCAGTTCCACCTCCCCCAAGACTAGCGGGAGGGCCTTATCATACGAGCAGTACTTC. This codes for CASSSTSPKTSGRALSYEQYF.

This chain uses TRBV18 with TRBJ2-1; tentatively, D is TRBD2 (6 bases). The length of the CDR3 is 17 residues. The germline V gene has CDR1 KGHSH and CDR2 LQKENI. Deletions cut 0 bases from V and 6 bases from J, with 18 bases between. CDR3 sequence reads: CASSPPVRRELGNEQFF. The CDR3 region has the DNA TGTGCCAGCTCACCACCGGTGCGACGGGAGTTGGGCAATGAGCAGTTCTTC.

The gene calls are TRBV7-8 and TRBJ1-1; D is unclear. Germline CDR1 and CDR2: SGHVS and FQNEAQ. This CDR3 has 13 residues. V was cut by 3 bases and J by 4 bases, with 9 bases left in between. In nucleotides, the CDR3 is TGTGCCAGCAGCTTTGGCCTCGGCACTGAAGCTTTCTTT. This gives the protein CASSFGLGTEAFF.

This clone was seen a handful of times. This chain joins TRBV9 and TRBJ2-2; TRBD2 matches at 8 bases. Trimming took 3 bases from V and 8 from J; bases not matched to a gene: 6. This CDR3 contains 14 residues. The germline V gene encodes CDR1 SGDLS and CDR2 YYNGEE. CDR3 nucleotide sequence: TGTGCCAGCAGCGCAGCGGGAGAATGGGGGGAGCTGTTTTTT. Translation gives CASSAAGEWGELFF.

V usage is TRBV4-1 and J usage is TRBJ2-1; TRBD1 matches at 9 bases. The J segment lost 4 bases and the V segment lost 0 bases, leaving 1 base of the junction unmatched. Germline V gives CDR1 MGHRA, CDR2 YSYEKL. The CDR3 sequence is 15 residues long. CDR3 coding DNA: TGCGCCAGCAGCCAAGATGGGACAGGGTACAATGAGCAGTTCTTC. Encoded protein: CASSQDGTGYNEQFF.

The chain joins TRBV9 to TRBJ2-1; 7 bases align to TRBD2. With 0 bases clipped from V and 5 bases from J, the junction kept 8 bases outside the gene matches. The V gene's germline CDR1 is SGDLS and CDR2 YYNGEE. The CDR3 loop spans 16 amino acids. The CDR3 loop reads CASSVASRLADNEQFF. The CDR3 nucleotides read TGTGCCAGCAGCGTAGCCTCCCGGCTAGCGGACAATGAGCAGTTCTTC.

The genes are TRBV2 and TRBJ2-5; tentatively, D is TRBD2 (6 bases). The CDR3 covers 15 residues. V lost 4 bases, J lost 4 bases, and 16 bases lay in between. The germline V gene has CDR1 SNHLY and CDR2 FYNNEI. The CDR3 region has the DNA TGTGCCAGCAGTGCTAAATCGGGAGTAGTAGAGACCCAGTACTTC. This codes for CASSAKSGVVETQYF.

The genes are TRBV2 and TRBJ2-1; TRBD2 aligns across 10 bases. The J segment lost 8 bases and the V segment lost 6 bases, leaving 10 bases of the junction unmatched. The CDR3 sequence is 15 residues long. Germline CDR1 reads SNHLY; CDR2 reads FYNNEI. In DNA form, the CDR3 reads TGTGCCAGCAGCACTTCTAGCGGGAGAGTGCATGAGCAGTTCTTC. It translates to CASSTSSGRVHEQFF. Variable domain in full (rest from reference TRBV2 and TRBJ2-1): EPEVTQTPSHQVTQMGQEVILRCVPISNHLYFYWYRQILGQKVEFLVSFYNNEISEKSEIFDDQFSVERPDGSNFTLKIRSTKLEDSAMYFCASSTSSGRVHEQFFGPGTRLTVL.

This chain connects TRBV6-5 to TRBJ2-4, with 7 positions matching TRBD2. Trimming at V came to 2 bases and at J to 6 bases, leaving 7 bases not matched to a gene. Germline assignment: CDR1 MNHEY and CDR2 SVGAGI. This CDR3 spans 15 amino acids. CDR3 DNA: TGTGCCAGCAGTTACGGCCTAGCGGTTATAAACATTCAGTACTTC. Its protein is CASSYGLAVINIQYF.

The gene calls are TRBV19 and TRBJ1-2; no clear D. CDR1 is LNHDA, CDR2 SQIVND, per germline (reference sequence). Deletions cut 3 bases from V and 0 bases from J, with 11 bases between. The CDR3 is 15 amino acids. The CDR3, as DNA: TGTGCCAGTAGTATGGATCTATCTACTAACTATGGCTACACCTTC. Its translation: CASSMDLSTNYGYTF.

This chain links TRBV28 with TRBJ2-2; D perhaps matches TRBD2 (6 bases). CDR3 length: 15 residues. Trimming pared 2 bases from V and 1 base from J, leaving 8 bases between. In germline, CDR1 is MDHEN, CDR2 SYDVKM. The CDR3 sequence is CASSLVRGNTGELFF. The CDR3 DNA reads TGTGCCAGCAGTTTAGTGCGGGGGAACACCGGGGAGCTGTTTTTT.

This chain uses TRBV28 with TRBJ1-5, with D possibly matching TRBD1 (5 bases). This CDR3 has 18 residues. Germline V gene sequence: CDR1 MDHEN, CDR2 SYDVKM. Trimming removed 2 bases from V and 0 bases from J, with 17 bases in between. The CDR3 sequence: CASSLGWAGRGSNQPQHF. The CDR3 DNA sequence: TGTGCCAGCAGTTTAGGGTGGGCAGGGAGGGGTAGCAATCAGCCCCAGCATTTT.

This clone has a single count. Different DNA sequences within this sample yield the same CDR3. The chain couples TRBV4-2 to TRBJ2-7; D is uncertain. The germline CDR1 and CDR2 sequences are LGHNA and YNFKEQ. This CDR3 contains 12 residues. V dropped 1 base and J dropped 4 bases, with 5 bases sitting between them. The CDR3 protein is CASSQGGYEQYF. The CDR3 DNA reads as TGTGCCAGCAGCCAAGGGGGTTACGAGCAGTACTTC.